Shown below are 19 T cell receptor beta chains from a single sample sequenced in a study of blood T cells in healthy people across ages. The use of a sample-barcoded 5' primer and a J-beta primer mix characterized a second PCR of roughly 6 to 11 cycles. Each CDR3 protein gets one entry after TCRdb re-called the 5' RACE reads with MiXCR. This sample yields approximately 760,000 distinct CDR3 sequences, of which around 25% are seen a single time; 8% to 10% belongs to the top ten. This sample also appeared in a second study, on T cells of mothers and their children.

Input material: blood. The receptors were sampled from a boy between 10 and 17 years old in good health.

This clonotype was recorded a few times. The gene calls are TRBV5-1 and TRBJ2-3; 7 nucleotides agree with TRBD2. This CDR3 spans 18 amino acids. Germline V gives CDR1 SGHRS, CDR2 YFSETQ. V shed 0 bases and J 2 bases; nucleotides not matched to a gene: 12. CDR3 residues: CASSLVPLAGALTDTQYF. CDR3 DNA: TGCGCCAGCAGCTTGGTTCCCTTGGCGGGAGCCCTCACAGATACGCAGTATTTT.

This clonotype was observed a handful of times. V is TRBV12-3 or TRBV12-4 and J is TRBJ2-4; TRBD2 agrees at 9 bases. V lost 6 bases to trimming and J lost 3 bases; unmatched junction nucleotides: 12. The CDR3 contains 17 residues. The CDR3 DNA reads as TGTGCCAGCAGCCCAGGGGCTAGCGGGAATGTCAAAAACATTCAGTACTTC. As protein: CASSPGASGNVKNIQYF.

The chain joins TRBV5-1 to TRBJ2-7; no definite D call. Trimming cost V 3 bases and J 3 bases, with 13 bases left between them. Germline CDR1 reads SGHRS; CDR2 reads YFSETQ. The CDR3 covers 14 residues. The CDR3 nucleotides are TGCGCCAGCAGCTCGCTTACGGCAAACTACGAGCAGTACTTC. As protein: CASSSLTANYEQYF.

This clonotype was observed a single time. The V gene is TRBV20-1, the J gene TRBJ2-5; D call uncertain. CDR1 DFQATT and CDR2 SNEGSKA come from the germline V gene (reference sequence). The CDR3 extends over 14 amino acids. Trimming left V 3 bases short and J 5 bases short, with 16 bases between. The CDR3 nucleotides are TGCAGTGCTAGCGAACCGGACGGCCAGGAGACCCAGTACTTC. Amino acid sequence: CSASEPDGQETQYF.

With regard to this clonotype: At one boundary the junction diverges from the germline segment, which might be a read error. This rearrangement joins TRBV12-3 or TRBV12-4 to TRBJ2-3, with 11 bases lining up with TRBD2. The CDR3 has 15 residues. CDR3 loop: CASNMGLAATDAQYF. CDR3 sequence (DNA): TGTGCCAGCAACATGGGACTAGCGGCCACAGATGCGCAGTATTTT.

The table lists this clonotype with many counts. The V call is TRBV5-1, the J call TRBJ2-5; D could derive from TRBD1 or TRBD2 (5 bases each). The J call is in doubt because the DNA end fits TRBJ2-1 better. Germline CDR1 reads SGHRS; CDR2 reads YFSETQ. The CDR3 consists of 12 residues. The CDR3, as DNA: TGCGCCAGCAGCTTGCGGGGCGGGGAGCAGTTCTTC. This translates into CASSLRGGEQFF.

The rearrangement uses TRBV7-9 and TRBJ2-7, with D possibly called TRBD1 or TRBD2 (5 bases each). The CDR3 spans 14 residues. Germline V lookup: CDR1 SEHNR, CDR2 FQNEAQ (reference sequence). Deletions cut 5 bases from V and 2 bases from J, with 13 bases between. In DNA form, the CDR3 reads TGTGCCAGCAGCGGTCGGGACGAGCCCTACGAGCAGTACTTC. This encodes CASSGRDEPYEQYF.

This chain links TRBV7-9 with TRBJ2-4; 8 nucleotides match TRBD1. The ends lost 7 bases at V and 15 bases at J; junction bases unmatched: 14. The CDR3 has 13 residues. Germline CDR1 reads SEHNR; CDR2 reads FQNEAQ (reference sequence). The CDR3 loop reads CASTIPLRQGRYF. Here the CDR3 DNA reads TGTGCCAGCACCATACCCCTAAGACAGGGGAGGTACTTC.

CDR3 nucleotide sequence: TGTGCCAGCCGCCTCCAGGGTTTAGAGGAAAAACTGTTTTTT. It codes for CASRLQGLEEKLFF. V gene TRBV28 combines with J gene TRBJ1-4, with a weak D call TRBD1 (5 bases). The CDR3 has 14 residues. Germline values: CDR1 MDHEN, CDR2 SYDVKM. V lost 8 bases and J lost 8, with 18 bases in between. The variable domain in full, completed from reference TRBV28 and TRBJ1-4, reads DVKVTQSSRYLVKRTGEKVFLECVQDMDHENMFWYRQDPGLGLRLIYFSYDVKMKEKGDIPEGYSVSREKKERFSLILESASTNQTSMYLCASRLQGLEEKLFFGSGTQLSVL.

The rearrangement uses TRBV7-9 and TRBJ1-1; no definite D call. The length of the CDR3 is 15 residues. V was pared by 1 base and J by 1 base, with 10 bases between. The germline V gene has CDR1 SEHNR and CDR2 FQNEAQ (reference sequence). The CDR3 loop reads CASSLGGAANTEAFF. CDR3 coding DNA: TGTGCCAGCAGCTTAGGCGGTGCGGCGAACACTGAAGCTTTCTTT.

The chain links TRBV5-1 to TRBJ2-7, with 7 bases matching TRBD1. V lost 4 bases to trimming and J lost 5 bases; unmatched junction nucleotides: 18. This CDR3 region has 17 residues. In germline, CDR1 is SGHRS, CDR2 YFSETQ. In DNA, the CDR3 is TGCGCCAGCAGCCTCCCCATGTTCGGGACAGCAACCCACGAGCAGTACTTC. Translating gives CASSLPMFGTATHEQYF.

This clonotype was counted only a few times. The V call is TRBV4-1, the J call TRBJ1-4, with D possibly TRBD1 on 5 matching bases. V lost 1 base, J lost 8 bases, and 8 bases lay in between. The CDR3 sequence is 13 residues long. Germline V gene lookup returns CDR1 MGHRA and CDR2 YSYEKL. The CDR3 reads CASSQVTDEKLFF. CDR3 DNA sequence: TGCGCCAGCAGCCAAGTGACAGACGAAAAACTGTTTTTT.

This clonotype was seen more than once but under ten times. The chain combines TRBV28 with TRBJ2-5, with D perhaps matching TRBD2 (6 bases). TRBJ2-1 matches the DNA end more closely, so the J call is doubtful. The CDR3 spans 13 residues. In germline, CDR1 is MDHEN, CDR2 SYDVKM. The CDR3 loop is CASWRDGNNEQFF. The DNA of the CDR3 is TGTGCCAGCTGGCGGGACGGAAACAATGAGCAGTTCTTC.

CDR3 DNA: TGTGCCAGCAGCTTAGAATTAGCGGGGGGGAGTGAGCAGTTCTTC. Translation gives CASSLELAGGSEQFF. V gene TRBV7-2 combines with J gene TRBJ2-5; 11 bases match TRBD2. The J call is uncertain, as TRBJ2-1 better fits the DNA end. CDR3 length: 15 amino acids. CDR1 is SGHTA and CDR2 is FQGNSA in the germline V gene.

V gene TRBV6-6 combines with J gene TRBJ2-7; D perhaps matches TRBD1 (5 bases). CDR1 MNHNY and CDR2 SVGAGI come from the germline V gene (reference sequence). The CDR3 totals 14 residues. Trimming cost V 4 bases and J 2 bases, with 12 bases left between them. The chain's CDR3 is CASSSRQIPYEQYF. As DNA, the CDR3 is TGTGCCAGCAGTTCCCGACAGATCCCCTACGAGCAGTACTTC.

The chain has TRBV7-9 and TRBJ2-5, with D possibly matching TRBD2 (6 bases). Germline V gene sequence: CDR1 SEHNR, CDR2 FQNEAQ (reference sequence). Trimming pared 10 bases from V and 5 bases from J, leaving 20 bases between. The CDR3 covers 14 residues. The CDR3 DNA reads TGTGCCACCCAGCGGACGGGGGTTGCGGAGACCCAGTACTTC. Amino acids: CATQRTGVAETQYF.

The genes are TRBV28 and TRBJ1-6, with a weak D call TRBD1 (5 bases). Germline V lookup: CDR1 MDHEN, CDR2 SYDVKM. This CDR3 has 16 residues. The V and J ends lost 2 bases and 1 base respectively, with 9 bases between them. The CDR3 bases are TGTGCCAGCAGTTTAAACGGGGGTTCCTATAATTCACCCCTCCACTTT. This encodes CASSLNGGSYNSPLHF.

The rearrangement joins TRBV2 to TRBJ1-3; no clear D gene. There are 15 residues in the CDR3. Germline V gene lookup returns CDR1 SNHLY and CDR2 FYNNEI. Trimming left V 5 bases short and J 0 bases short, with 11 bases between. The CDR3 DNA follows: TGTGCCAGCAGTTCAGAGAGGACCTCTGGAAACACCATATATTTT. Its translation: CASSSERTSGNTIYF.

J is TRBJ1-5 and V is TRBV4-2; no firm D call. This CDR3 has 14 residues. Trimming took 0 bases from V and 3 from J, leaving 6 bases between them. The V gene's germline CDR1 is LGHNA and CDR2 YNFKEQ. The CDR3 spells CASSQDSANQPQHF. The CDR3 DNA follows: TGTGCCAGCAGCCAAGACAGTGCCAATCAGCCCCAGCATTTT.